These 29 T cell receptor beta chains were sequenced from one sample in a study of PD-1 blockade in mismatch repair-deficient tumors. Clones were read by immunoSEQ multiplex PCR, and TCRdb kept only the in-frame ones, dropping some. The data show roughly 120,000 clones, 85% to 90% seen once. Sample: peripheral blood, taken almost 74 weeks after starting pembrolizumab. The receptors were sampled from an adult with mismatch repair-deficient cancer.

This clone showed up just a few times. This chain links TRBV15 with TRBJ1-2; possible D gene TRBD1, 6 bases. In germline, CDR1 is LNHNV, CDR2 YYDKDF (reference sequence). Trimming pared 0 bases from V and 4 bases from J, leaving 12 bases between. The CDR3 has 15 residues. The CDR3 region has the DNA TGTGCCACCAGCAGAGATCGGACAGTGTTCTATGGCTACACCTTC. It translates to CATSRDRTVFYGYTF.

This rearrangement joins TRBV4-2 to TRBJ2-1; D ambiguous. Germline CDR1 and CDR2: LGHNA and YNFKEQ. CDR3 size: 17 residues. Trimming took off 0 bases at V and 0 bases at J, with 12 bases between the two ends. CDR3 protein: CASSQDGFSNSYNEQFF. The CDR3 DNA is TGTGCCAGCAGCCAAGACGGGTTTTCCAACTCCTACAATGAGCAGTTCTTC.

This chain links TRBV9 with TRBJ2-3; D gene uncertain. Trimming took off 6 bases at V and 0 bases at J, with 11 bases between the two ends. This CDR3 region has 14 residues. The germline CDR1 and CDR2 sequences are SGDLS and YYNGEE. The CDR3 DNA is TGTGCCAGCACAGGACGGGCTAGCACAGATACGCAGTATTTT. Translating it yields CASTGRASTDTQYF.

The chain combines TRBV18 with TRBJ2-3, with 12 bases matching TRBD2. There are 18 residues in the CDR3. Germline CDR1 reads KGHSH; CDR2 reads LQKENI. After removal of 3 bases from V and 3 bases from J, the junction contained 10 bases not matched to a gene. This CDR3 is CASSPSPSGRAPTDTQYF. In DNA form, the CDR3 reads TGTGCCAGCTCACCGTCCCCTAGCGGGAGGGCCCCTACAGATACGCAGTATTTT.

The chain employs TRBV4-1 and TRBJ2-5, with 11 bases that match TRBD2. CDR3 length: 15 residues. V shed 3 bases, J shed 4 bases, and the junction held 4 bases outside the gene matches. Germline assignment: CDR1 MGHRA and CDR2 YSYEKL. CDR3: CASSHLAGGPETQYF. The DNA for the CDR3 is TGCGCCAGCAGCCACTTAGCGGGAGGGCCAGAGACCCAGTACTTC.

The chain carries TRBV7-9 and TRBJ2-7, with 10 bases matching TRBD1. This CDR3 region has 12 residues. Per germline, CDR1 SEHNR and CDR2 FQNEAQ (reference sequence). J was trimmed by 3 bases and V by 8 bases; bases with no gene match: 1. The CDR3: CASGQGDYEQYF. CDR3 DNA sequence: TGTGCCAGCGGACAGGGGGACTACGAGCAGTACTTC.

This chain connects TRBV19 to TRBJ2-2; D not resolved. Germline V gene data show CDR1 as LNHDA and CDR2 as SQIVND (reference sequence). CDR3 length: 10 amino acids. Trimming left V 7 bases short and J 8 bases short, with 5 bases between. The CDR3 nucleotides read TGTGCCAGTATGGGGGGGGAGCTGTTTTTT. It encodes CASMGGELFF.

Only one count was recorded for this clone. This rearrangement joins TRBV9 to TRBJ2-2, with 9 bases that match TRBD1. The CDR3 loop spans 16 amino acids. The germline CDR1 and CDR2 sequences are SGDLS and YYNGEE. V lost 3 bases to trimming and J lost 2 bases; unmatched junction nucleotides: 5. The CDR3 region is CASSAPGQGNTGELFF. The CDR3 nucleotides read TGTGCCAGCAGCGCACCGGGACAGGGAAACACCGGGGAGCTGTTTTTT.

The CDR3 here is CASSQALSEYYEQYF. CDR3 nucleotides: TGCGCCAGCAGCCAAGCGCTTAGCGAGTACTACGAGCAGTACTTC. This rearrangement joins TRBV4-3 to TRBJ2-7; maybe TRBD2 (5 bases). The CDR3 covers 15 residues. Per germline, CDR1 LGHNA and CDR2 YSLEER. Between the trimmed V and J ends, which lost 1 base and 3 bases, there was a span of 13 bases.

The chain is built from TRBV4-1 and TRBJ2-5; D ambiguous. The germline V gene encodes CDR1 MGHRA and CDR2 YSYEKL. V was shortened by 4 bases and J by 7 bases, with 16 bases between the two germline ends. The CDR3 is 14 residues long. CDR3 in amino acids: CASSPPSGSRTQYF. The CDR3 DNA reads TGCGCCAGCAGCCCGCCAAGTGGGTCGAGGACCCAGTACTTC.

The rearrangement uses TRBV5-1 and TRBJ2-1, with D unresolved. The CDR3 loop spans 15 amino acids. In germline, CDR1 is SGHRS, CDR2 YFSETQ. Between the trimmed V and J ends, which lost 2 bases and 0 bases, there was a span of 9 bases. The CDR3 reads CASSLTVSSYNEQFF. The CDR3 coding sequence is TGCGCCAGCAGCTTAACGGTGAGCTCCTACAATGAGCAGTTCTTC.

The rearrangement joins TRBV7-9 to TRBJ2-5; 12 positions agree with TRBD2. With 4 bases clipped from V and 4 bases from J, the junction kept 7 bases outside the gene matches. Germline assignment: CDR1 SEHNR and CDR2 FQNEAQ (reference sequence). The CDR3 sequence is 16 residues long. CDR3 protein: CASSSTSGRRRETQYF. The CDR3 region has the DNA TGTGCCAGCAGCTCCACTAGCGGGAGGCGTCGAGAGACCCAGTACTTC. Using reference TRBV7-9 and TRBJ2-5 for the parts outside the CDR3, the full variable domain is DTGVSQNPRHKITKRGQNVTFRCDPISEHNRLYWYRQTLGQGPEFLTYFQNEAQLEKSRLLSDRFSAERPKGSFSTLEIQRTEQGDSAMYLCASSSTSGRRRETQYFGPGTRLLVL.

The chain combines TRBV6-6 with TRBJ2-1; possible D gene TRBD2, 6 bases. V was clipped by 6 bases and J by 7 bases, with 13 bases between them. This CDR3 has 13 amino acids. Germline assignment: CDR1 MNHNY and CDR2 SVGAGI (reference sequence). The DNA of the CDR3 is TGTGCCAGCAGCTTCCGGGAGATTAATGAGCAGTTCTTC. Translated, it gives CASSFREINEQFF.

The J gene is TRBJ2-7, the V gene TRBV19, with TRBD1 matching over 8 bases. This CDR3 has 15 residues. Germline values: CDR1 LNHDA, CDR2 SQIVND (reference sequence). The junction had 9 bases not matched to a gene; V was cut back by 5 bases and J by 3 bases. The CDR3 region has the DNA TGTGCCAGTAGTCCTACCCAGGGGGCGGGCTACGAGCAGTACTTC. It encodes CASSPTQGAGYEQYF.

The chain combines TRBV27 with TRBJ1-2; 8 nucleotides agree with TRBD1. V gave up 5 bases and J gave up 2 bases; unmatched junction bases: 1. Germline V gene sequence: CDR1 MNHEY, CDR2 SMNVEV (reference sequence). CDR3 length equals 13 residues. The CDR3 here is CASSPGGNYGYTF. In nucleotides, the CDR3 is TGTGCCAGCAGTCCAGGGGGCAACTATGGCTACACCTTC.

The chain carries TRBV7-9 and TRBJ1-1; a possible D gene is TRBD1 (5 bases). Germline CDR1 and CDR2: SEHNR and FQNEAQ (reference sequence). The CDR3 consists of 13 residues. V lost 4 bases, J lost 4 bases, and 10 bases lay in between. The CDR3, as DNA: TGTGCCAGCAGCTGGGACGGACCCACTGAAGCTTTCTTT. It specifies CASSWDGPTEAFF.

This chain joins TRBV4-3 and TRBJ2-2; D gene ambiguous. Germline CDR1 is LGHNA and CDR2 is YSLEER. The CDR3 has 8 amino acids. The CDR3 nucleotides read TGCGCGACCTTTCGGCTGTTTTTT. Translation gives CATFRLFF.

J is TRBJ2-5 and V is TRBV27; weak D call: TRBD1 (5 bases). This CDR3 comprises 14 residues. CDR1 is MNHEY and CDR2 is SMNVEV in the germline V gene (reference sequence). Trimming left V 1 base short and J 4 bases short, with 10 bases between. The CDR3, as DNA: TGTGCCAGCAGTTTATTGGGCAGGGCAGAGACCCAGTACTTC. Translated, it gives CASSLLGRAETQYF.

This clone was recorded once. The chain is built from TRBV7-9 and TRBJ2-1, with D possibly being TRBD2 (5 bases). Germline assignment: CDR1 SEHNR and CDR2 FQNEAQ (reference sequence). V was shortened by 6 bases and J by 9 bases, with 12 bases between the two germline ends. The CDR3 spans 12 residues. This CDR3 is CASSYLASEQFF. Written as DNA, the CDR3 is TGTGCCAGCAGTTATCTAGCAAGTGAGCAGTTCTTC.

This sequence joins TRBV12-5 and TRBJ1-5; no firm D call. CDR3 length: 12 residues. V lost 2 bases and J 6 bases, leaving 5 bases between the germline ends. CDR1 is LGHNT and CDR2 is FRNRAP in the germline V gene. The CDR3 loop reads CASGLSAQPQHF. CDR3 bases: TGTGCTAGTGGTTTGTCAGCTCAGCCCCAGCATTTT.

The chain uses TRBV18 and TRBJ2-7; TRBD1 aligns across 11 bases. This CDR3 has 16 amino acids. The germline gives CDR1 KGHSH, CDR2 LQKENI. J was trimmed by 5 bases and V by 1 base; bases with no gene match: 7. The CDR3 DNA reads as TGTGCCAGCTCACCACTTAGGACAGGGGGCGCGGACGAGCAGTACTTC. Translating gives CASSPLRTGGADEQYF.

The rearrangement uses TRBV27 and TRBJ1-3; D unresolved. This CDR3 is built from 14 residues. Looked up from germline, CDR1 is MNHEY and CDR2 is SMNVEV (reference sequence). V lost 2 bases and J lost 2, with 7 bases in between. The CDR3 loop is CASSLGGAGNTIYF. Written as DNA, the CDR3 is TGTGCCAGCAGTTTAGGTGGGGCTGGAAACACCATATATTTT.

The chain joins TRBV4-1 to TRBJ2-7; perhaps D is TRBD1 or TRBD2 (5 bases each). Germline CDR1 reads MGHRA; CDR2 reads YSYEKL. V was shortened by 5 bases and J by 2 bases, with 10 bases between the two germline ends. The CDR3 extends over 13 amino acids. The DNA of the CDR3 is TGCGCCAGCAGCTTGGGGGAACCCTACGAGCAGTACTTC. This sequence encodes CASSLGEPYEQYF.

CDR3 DNA sequence: TGCGCCAGCAGCCATGCCGGGACAGAAAACACTGAAGCTTTCTTT. Protein product: CASSHAGTENTEAFF. The chain employs TRBV4-3 and TRBJ1-1; the match to TRBD1 covers 7 bases. V was clipped by 3 bases and J by 2 bases; unmatched bases: 6. The length of the CDR3 is 15 residues. CDR1 LGHNA and CDR2 YSLEER come from the germline V gene.

V gene TRBV2 combines with J gene TRBJ2-3, with D uncertain. CDR1 and CDR2 from the germline V gene are SNHLY and FYNNEI. This CDR3 is 11 amino acids long. The V end was cut by 6 bases, the J end by 8 bases, with 9 bases between. CDR3 amino acids: CASRTPGTQYF. CDR3 coding DNA: TGTGCCAGCAGGACCCCGGGTACGCAGTATTTT.

The CDR3 region is CASSLVVNTEAFF. DNA of the CDR3: TGTGCCAGCAGTTTAGTAGTTAACACTGAAGCTTTCTTT. The V gene is TRBV27, the J gene TRBJ1-1; D gene unclear. CDR1 MNHEY and CDR2 SMNVEV come from the germline V gene (reference sequence). V gave up 2 bases and J gave up 2 bases, with 6 bases separating them. The CDR3 runs 13 residues.

The chain is built from TRBV11-3 and TRBJ2-3; D is possibly TRBD1 or TRBD2 (5 bases each). V lost 1 base and J 1 base, leaving 12 bases between the germline ends. Germline V lookup: CDR1 SGHNT, CDR2 YENEEA. The CDR3 spans 16 residues. The CDR3, as DNA: TGTGCCAGCAGCTTAGGCCTAGAGGGGCGCACAGATACGCAGTATTTT. Its protein product is CASSLGLEGRTDTQYF.

V and J are TRBV21-1 and TRBJ1-1. TRBV21-1 is a pseudogene. This CDR3 is built from 12 residues. DNA of the CDR3: TGTGCCAGCAGCTTTAACAACACTGAAGCTTTCTTT. This codes for CASSFNNTEAFF.

This sequence joins TRBV13 and TRBJ2-7; D remains ambiguous. CDR1 and CDR2 from the germline V gene are PRHDT and FYEKMQ (reference sequence). Trimming cost V 4 bases and J 2 bases, with 3 bases left between them. CDR3 length: 11 residues. CDR3: CASSSTYEQYF. CDR3 sequence (DNA): TGTGCCAGCAGCTCAACCTACGAGCAGTACTTC.